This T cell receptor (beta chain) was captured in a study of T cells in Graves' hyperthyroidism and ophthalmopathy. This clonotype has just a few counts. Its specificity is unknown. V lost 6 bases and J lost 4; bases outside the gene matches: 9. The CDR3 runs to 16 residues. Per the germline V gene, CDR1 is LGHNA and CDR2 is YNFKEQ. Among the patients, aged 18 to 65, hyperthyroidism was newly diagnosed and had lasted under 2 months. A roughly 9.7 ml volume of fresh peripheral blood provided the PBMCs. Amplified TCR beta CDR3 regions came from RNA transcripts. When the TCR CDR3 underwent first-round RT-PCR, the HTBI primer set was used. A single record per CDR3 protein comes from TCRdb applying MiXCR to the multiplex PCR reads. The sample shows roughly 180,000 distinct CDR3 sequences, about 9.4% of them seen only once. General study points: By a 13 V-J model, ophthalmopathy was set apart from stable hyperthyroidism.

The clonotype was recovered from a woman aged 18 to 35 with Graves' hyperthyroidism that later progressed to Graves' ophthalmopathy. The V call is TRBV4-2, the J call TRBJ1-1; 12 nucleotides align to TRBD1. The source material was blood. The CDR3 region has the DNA TGTGCCAGCAGGGCCGGGACAGGGGGCTCCGGCACTGAAGCTTTCTTT. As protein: CASRAGTGGSGTEAFF.